The next 10 T cell receptor beta chains were all read from a single sample in a study of blood T cell repertoires in COVID-19. Only in-frame clones appear in the TCRdb table, and some are missing; sequencing was by immunoSEQ multiplex PCR. The sample carries about 250,000 clones, approximately 86% recorded once. The sample taken for sequencing was peripheral blood. The origin of the receptors is a woman in her fifties or sixties who had recovered from COVID-19.

The V and J genes are TRBV19 and TRBJ1-2; D not certain. CDR1 and CDR2 from the germline V gene are LNHDA and SQIVND (reference sequence). The V gene lost 0 bases and the J gene lost 5 bases, with 19 bases spanning the gap. This CDR3 is built from 17 residues. DNA for the CDR3: TGTGCCAGTAGTATAGATGGTAACCGACGGGTGTTTTATGGCTACACCTTC. This codes for CASSIDGNRRVFYGYTF.

The gene calls are TRBV5-1 and TRBJ1-1; TRBD1 might be the D (6 bases). The CDR3 is 15 residues long. Trimming took off 2 bases at V and 3 bases at J, with 14 bases between the two ends. Germline lookup yields CDR1 SGHRS and CDR2 YFSETQ. CDR3 bases: TGCGCCAGCAGCTTAATCGGGGGGGCTGACACTGAAGCTTTCTTT. Translation: CASSLIGGADTEAFF.

The rearrangement links TRBV9 to TRBJ2-7; 8 bases are a match to TRBD1. Germline loops: CDR1 SGDLS, CDR2 YYNGEE. The CDR3 consists of 16 residues. The V segment lost 3 bases and the J segment 1 base; nucleotides outside the gene matches: 9. CDR3 bases: TGTGCCAGCAGCGCCTCCGAGACAGGGGAATCCTACGAGCAGTACTTC. Its translation: CASSASETGESYEQYF.

V gene TRBV10-1 combines with J gene TRBJ2-1; 8 bases are shared with TRBD1. V lost 9 bases to trimming and J lost 3 bases; unmatched junction nucleotides: 10. CDR3 size: 15 residues. Germline CDR1 is WNHNN and CDR2 is SYGVQD (reference sequence). The CDR3: CARNDSGQVYNEQFF. The CDR3 DNA is TGCGCCAGAAACGATTCGGGACAGGTCTACAATGAGCAGTTCTTC.

A single count supports this clone. The V call is TRBV6-4, the J call TRBJ1-6, with 9 positions matching TRBD1. CDR3 length: 15 amino acids. Germline V CDR1 and CDR2: MRHNA, SNTAGT. Trimming cost V 6 bases and J 11 bases; bases outside gene matches: 11. CDR3 sequence reads: CASSELDRGRTPLHF. The CDR3 DNA reads as TGTGCCAGCAGCGAACTTGACAGGGGGAGGACACCCCTCCACTTT.

The chain joins TRBV13 to TRBJ1-6; TRBD1 aligns across 7 bases. There are 16 residues in the CDR3. V shed 5 bases and J 4 bases; nucleotides not matched to a gene: 8. Germline CDR1 PRHDT, CDR2 FYEKMQ (reference sequence). The CDR3 reads CASSPQTGQYNSPLHF. CDR3 coding DNA: TGTGCCAGCAGCCCTCAGACAGGGCAATATAATTCACCCCTCCACTTT.

The chain has TRBV4-2 and TRBJ2-2; TRBD1 is a possible D gene (6 bases). Germline lookup yields CDR1 LGHNA and CDR2 YNFKEQ. The CDR3 has 17 amino acids. Trimming removed 2 bases at V and 6 bases at J, with 19 bases between. DNA of the CDR3: TGTGCCAGCAGCCAAACGGGACACATTAATCGGGCCGGGGAGCTGTTTTTT. Amino acid sequence: CASSQTGHINRAGELFF.

This clone has a handful of counts. The chain uses TRBV7-8 and TRBJ1-1, with 7 bases identical to TRBD1. This CDR3 region has 13 residues. CDR1 is SGHVS and CDR2 is FQNEAQ in the germline V gene. Trimming removed 4 bases from V and 4 bases from J; junction bases left unmatched: 3. The CDR3: CASSYAGGTEAFF. The CDR3 DNA reads as TGTGCCAGCAGCTACGCAGGGGGCACTGAAGCTTTCTTT.

Worth noting for this clone: The same CDR3 also results from other DNA sequences found in this sample. The rearrangement links TRBV5-1 to TRBJ1-3; D gene ambiguous. The V and J ends lost 4 bases and 0 bases respectively, with 8 bases between them. CDR3 length: 14 amino acids. The germline V gene has CDR1 SGHRS and CDR2 YFSETQ. The CDR3 coding sequence is TGCGCCAGCAGCCCCGGGTCCTCTGGAAACACCATATATTTT. Translated, it gives CASSPGSSGNTIYF.

This clone was detected only a few times. The rearrangement joins TRBV4-2 to TRBJ2-2; the D gene is possibly TRBD2 (6 bases). CDR1 LGHNA and CDR2 YNFKEQ come from the germline V gene. The CDR3 contains 17 residues. The V end lost 1 base, the J end lost 5 bases, and 17 bases lay between the germline ends. The CDR3 region is CASSQALPGRRTGELFF. DNA for the CDR3: TGTGCCAGCAGCCAAGCCCTCCCAGGGAGGCGTACCGGGGAGCTGTTTTTT.